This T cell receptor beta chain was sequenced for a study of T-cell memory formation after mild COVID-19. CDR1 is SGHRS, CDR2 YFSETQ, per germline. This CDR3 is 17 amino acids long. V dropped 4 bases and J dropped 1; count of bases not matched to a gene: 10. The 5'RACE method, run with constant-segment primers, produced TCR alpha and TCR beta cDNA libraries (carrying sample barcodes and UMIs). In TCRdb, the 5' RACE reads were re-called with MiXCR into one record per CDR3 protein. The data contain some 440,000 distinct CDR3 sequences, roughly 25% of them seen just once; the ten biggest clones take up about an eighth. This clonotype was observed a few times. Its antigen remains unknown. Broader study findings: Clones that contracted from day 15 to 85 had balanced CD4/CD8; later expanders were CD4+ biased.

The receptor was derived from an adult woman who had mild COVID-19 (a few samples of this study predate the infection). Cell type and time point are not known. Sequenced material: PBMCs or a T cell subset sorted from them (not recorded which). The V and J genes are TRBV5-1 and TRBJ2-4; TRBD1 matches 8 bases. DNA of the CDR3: TGCGCCAGCAGCCCTGGACAGGGTGTGATGGCCAAAAACATTCAGTACTTC. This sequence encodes CASSPGQGVMAKNIQYF.